This entry concerns a single TCR beta chain. Its antigen is as yet unknown. Sequencing used immunoSEQ multiplex PCR; TCRdb keeps in-frame clones, though not all of them. The sample lists tens of thousands of clones, approximately 84% occurring once. Samples of blood were obtained at baseline, on cycle 4 day 1, and on cycle 7 day 1. The sample comes from a study of OX40 agonist ivuxolimab in advanced cancers. The V gene lost 0 bases and the J gene lost 9 bases, with 15 bases spanning the gap. The CDR3 covers 14 residues. CDR1 is SGHTA, CDR2 FQGNSA, per germline. General study results and limits: Among the least clonally expanded were partial responders at 0.1-3.0 mg/kg. Compared with CD4+, CD8+ T cells on average had more expanded clones. Antigens targeted by the expanded peripheral T cells were not determined.

This TCR was sampled from an adult with an advanced solid tumor such as melanoma, head and neck, liver or kidney cancer. Sample: CD4+ or CD8+ T cells sorted from blood, taken in a trial of the OX40 agonist ivuxolimab. The chain employs TRBV7-2 and TRBJ2-7; D is unclear. This CDR3 reads CASSLATTVILQYF. DNA for the CDR3: TGTGCCAGCAGCTTAGCGACAACAGTTATTTTGCAGTACTTC.